This T cell receptor beta chain appears in the sequencing data of a study of identical twins. From the 5' RACE reads, TCRdb called clonotypes with MiXCR, one entry per CDR3 protein. The table includes hundreds of thousands of distinct CDR3 sequences, 8.6% detected once. All donors were healthy, and all were Caucasian. This clonotype was seen a handful of times. Its antigen remains unknown. Study-level findings and limits: Out-of-frame TCR alpha sharing in monozygotic twins exceeded recombination model predictions. In beta out-of-frame sequences, the excess sharing between twins was weaker. While abundant cord blood beta clonotypes carried fewer insertions, memory repertoires showed no such pattern.

Trimming stripped 7 bases from V and 7 bases from J, with 8 bases between. CDR3 length: 12 residues. Germline V gene data show CDR1 as ENHRY and CDR2 as SYGVKD. These sequences were also reported in another study, on yellow fever vaccine responses in identical twins.

The chain links TRBV10-3 to TRBJ1-6, with D possibly TRBD1 on 6 matching bases. This TCR derives from a woman aged 18-29 years in good health. Sequencing was carried out using PBMCs. CDR3 coding DNA: TGTGCCATCAAGGGGGGAAATTCACCCCTCCACTTT. Its translation: CAIKGGNSPLHF.